This TCR beta chain was profiled in a study of T cell changes during pregnancy in multiple sclerosis. Trimming took 5 bases from V and 9 from J, leaving 17 bases between them. The germline V gene encodes CDR1 MNHEY and CDR2 SMNVEV (reference sequence). The CDR3 runs to 14 residues. Some clones are missing from TCRdb's copy, which holds only in-frame ones; the method was immunoSEQ multiplex PCR. This sample has about 98,000 clones, with under 95% found just once. The sample consisted of peripheral blood, taken after pregnancy. This chain connects TRBV27 to TRBJ1-5; D possibly corresponds to TRBD1 (6 bases). The source is a female donor in good health, enrolled as a control in a pregnancy study. The CDR3 DNA sequence: TGTGCCAGCAGTCTTGGACAGAATCTTGGGCCCCAGCATTTT. Protein product: CASSLGQNLGPQHF.